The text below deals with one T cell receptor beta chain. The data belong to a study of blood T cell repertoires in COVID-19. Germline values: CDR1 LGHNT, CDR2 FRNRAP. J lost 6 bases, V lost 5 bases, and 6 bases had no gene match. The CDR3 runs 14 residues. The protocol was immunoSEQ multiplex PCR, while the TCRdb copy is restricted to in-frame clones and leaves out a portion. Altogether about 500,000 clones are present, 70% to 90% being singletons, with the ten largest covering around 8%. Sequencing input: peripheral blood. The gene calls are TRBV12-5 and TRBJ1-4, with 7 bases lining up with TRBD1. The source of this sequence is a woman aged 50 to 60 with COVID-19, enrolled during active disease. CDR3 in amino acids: CASGGQDTHEKLFF. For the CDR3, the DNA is TGTGCTAGTGGTGGACAGGACACCCATGAAAAACTGTTTTTT.